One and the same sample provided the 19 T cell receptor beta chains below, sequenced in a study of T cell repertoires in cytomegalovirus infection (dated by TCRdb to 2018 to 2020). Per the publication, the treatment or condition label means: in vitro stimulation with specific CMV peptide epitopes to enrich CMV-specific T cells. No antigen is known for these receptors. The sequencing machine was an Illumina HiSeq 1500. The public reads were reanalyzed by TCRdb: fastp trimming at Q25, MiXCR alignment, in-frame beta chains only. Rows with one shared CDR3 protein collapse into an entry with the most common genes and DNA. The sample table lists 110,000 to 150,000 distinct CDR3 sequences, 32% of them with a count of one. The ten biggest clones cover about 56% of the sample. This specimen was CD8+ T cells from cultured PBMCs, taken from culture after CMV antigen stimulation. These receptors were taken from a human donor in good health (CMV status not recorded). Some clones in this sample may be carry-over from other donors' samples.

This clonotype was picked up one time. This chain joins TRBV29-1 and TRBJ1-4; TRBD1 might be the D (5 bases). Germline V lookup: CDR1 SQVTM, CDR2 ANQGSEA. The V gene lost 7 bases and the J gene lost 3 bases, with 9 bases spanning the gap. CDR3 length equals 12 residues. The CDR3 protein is CSARQPNEKLFF. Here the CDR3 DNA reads TGCAGCGCTCGACAGCCTAATGAAAAACTGTTTTTT.

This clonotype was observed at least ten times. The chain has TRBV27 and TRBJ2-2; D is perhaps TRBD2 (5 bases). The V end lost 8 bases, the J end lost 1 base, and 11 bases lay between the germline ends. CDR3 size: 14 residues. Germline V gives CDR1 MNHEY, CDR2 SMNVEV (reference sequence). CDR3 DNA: TGTGCCAGCCAGGACTTAGGGAACACCGGGGAGCTGTTTTTT. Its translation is CASQDLGNTGELFF.

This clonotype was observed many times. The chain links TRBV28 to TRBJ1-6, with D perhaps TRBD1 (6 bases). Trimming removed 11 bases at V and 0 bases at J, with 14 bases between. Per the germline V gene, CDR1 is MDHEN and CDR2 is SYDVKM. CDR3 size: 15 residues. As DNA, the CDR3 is TGTGCCGGTAAAGGGGGGAGCTCCTATAATTCACCCCTCCACTTT. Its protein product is CAGKGGSSYNSPLHF. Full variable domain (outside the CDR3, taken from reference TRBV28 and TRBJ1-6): DVKVTQSSRYLVKRTGEKVFLECVQDMDHENMFWYRQDPGLGLRLIYFSYDVKMKEKGDIPEGYSVSREKKERFSLILESASTNQTSMYLCAGKGGSSYNSPLHFGNGTRLTVT.

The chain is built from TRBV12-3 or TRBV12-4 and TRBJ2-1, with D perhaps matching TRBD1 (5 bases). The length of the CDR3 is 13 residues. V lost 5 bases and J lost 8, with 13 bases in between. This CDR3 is CASSVPRVDEQFF. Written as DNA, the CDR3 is TGTGCCAGCAGTGTCCCCAGGGTTGATGAGCAGTTCTTC.

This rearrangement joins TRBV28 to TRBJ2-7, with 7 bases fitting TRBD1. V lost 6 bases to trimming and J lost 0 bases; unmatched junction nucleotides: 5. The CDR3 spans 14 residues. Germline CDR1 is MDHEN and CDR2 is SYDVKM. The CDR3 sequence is CASRLQGSSYEQYF. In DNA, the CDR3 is TGTGCCAGCAGACTACAGGGGAGCTCCTACGAGCAGTACTTC.

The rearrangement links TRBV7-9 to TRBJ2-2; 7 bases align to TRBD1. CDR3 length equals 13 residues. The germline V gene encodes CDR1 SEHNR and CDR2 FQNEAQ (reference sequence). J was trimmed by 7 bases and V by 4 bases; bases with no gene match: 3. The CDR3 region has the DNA TGTGCCAGCAGCTCACAGGGGAGCGGGGAGCTGTTTTTT. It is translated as CASSSQGSGELFF.

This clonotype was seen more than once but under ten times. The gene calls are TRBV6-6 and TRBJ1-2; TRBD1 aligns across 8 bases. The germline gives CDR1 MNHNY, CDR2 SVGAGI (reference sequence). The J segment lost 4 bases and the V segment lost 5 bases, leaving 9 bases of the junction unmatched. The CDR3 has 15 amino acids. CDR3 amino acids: CASSPQGAEAYGYTF. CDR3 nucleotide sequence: TGTGCCAGCAGTCCCCAGGGGGCCGAGGCCTATGGCTACACCTTC.

CDR3 in amino acids: CASSAGPASYEQYF. Written as DNA, the CDR3 is TGTGCCAGCAGCGCCGGGCCAGCCTCCTACGAGCAGTACTTC. The J gene is TRBJ2-7, the V gene TRBV9; D remains unclear. Trimming shortened V by 3 bases and J by 0 bases, and 10 bases separated the two germline ends. Germline CDR1 SGDLS, CDR2 YYNGEE. CDR3 length: 14 residues.

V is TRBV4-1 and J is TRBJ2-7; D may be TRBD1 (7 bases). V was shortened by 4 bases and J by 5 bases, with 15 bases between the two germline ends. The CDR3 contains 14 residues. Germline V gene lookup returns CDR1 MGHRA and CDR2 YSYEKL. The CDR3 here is CASSPEEGADEQYF. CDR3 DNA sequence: TGCGCCAGCAGCCCTGAGGAGGGGGCGGACGAGCAGTACTTC.

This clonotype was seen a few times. For the CDR3, the DNA is TGTGCCAGCAGTTACCAGAGAAATTCACCCCTCCACTTT. It is translated as CASSYQRNSPLHF. The chain employs TRBV27 and TRBJ1-6, with no clear D. The CDR3 length is 13 residues. CDR1 and CDR2 from the germline V gene are MNHEY and SMNVEV (reference sequence). V was shortened by 4 bases and J by 7 bases, with 8 bases between the two germline ends.

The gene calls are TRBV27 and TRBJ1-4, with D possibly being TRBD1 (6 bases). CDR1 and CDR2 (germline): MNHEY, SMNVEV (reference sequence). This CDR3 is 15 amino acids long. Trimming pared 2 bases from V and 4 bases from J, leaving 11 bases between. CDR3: CASSLTGLGNEKLFF. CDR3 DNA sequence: TGTGCCAGCAGTTTAACAGGGTTGGGTAATGAAAAACTGTTTTTT.

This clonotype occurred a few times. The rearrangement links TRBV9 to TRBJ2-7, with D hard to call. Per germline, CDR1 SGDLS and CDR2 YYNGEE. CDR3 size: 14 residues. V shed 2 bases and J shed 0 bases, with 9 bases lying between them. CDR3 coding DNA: TGTGCCAGCAGCGTCGCTACTCCCTCCTACGAGCAGTACTTC. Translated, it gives CASSVATPSYEQYF.

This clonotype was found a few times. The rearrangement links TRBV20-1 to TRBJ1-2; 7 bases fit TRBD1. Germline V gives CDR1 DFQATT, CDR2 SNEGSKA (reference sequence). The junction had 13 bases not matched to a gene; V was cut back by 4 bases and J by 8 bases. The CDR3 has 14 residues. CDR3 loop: CSAKHDRERSGYTF. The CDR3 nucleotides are TGCAGTGCTAAACATGACAGGGAGAGGAGCGGCTACACCTTC.

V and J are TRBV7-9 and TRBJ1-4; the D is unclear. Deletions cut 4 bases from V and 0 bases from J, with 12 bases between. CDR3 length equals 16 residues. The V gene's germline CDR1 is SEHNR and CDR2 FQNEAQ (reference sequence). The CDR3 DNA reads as TGTGCCAGCAGCTACTTCTGGGAGGCAACTAATGAAAAACTGTTTTTT. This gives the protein CASSYFWEATNEKLFF. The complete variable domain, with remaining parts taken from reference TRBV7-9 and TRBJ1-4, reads DTGVSQNPRHKITKRGQNVTFRCDPISEHNRLYWYRQTLGQGPEFLTYFQNEAQLEKSRLLSDRFSAERPKGSFSTLEIQRTEQGDSAMYLCASSYFWEATNEKLFFGSGTQLSVL.

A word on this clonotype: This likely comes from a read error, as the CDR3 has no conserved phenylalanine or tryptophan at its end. The CDR3 bases are TGTGCCACCAGTGAGGGTCAGGGGACCGGCTACACCTTA. This sequence encodes CATSEGQGTGYTL. This chain links TRBV24-1 with TRBJ1-2, with D possibly matching TRBD1 (6 bases). Germline V gene lookup returns CDR1 KGHDR and CDR2 SFDVKD. Trimming took 4 bases from V and 8 from J, leaving 13 bases between them. The CDR3 runs to 13 residues.

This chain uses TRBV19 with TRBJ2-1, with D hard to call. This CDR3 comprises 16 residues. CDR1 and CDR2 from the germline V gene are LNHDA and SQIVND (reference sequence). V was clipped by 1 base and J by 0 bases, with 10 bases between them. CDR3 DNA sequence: TGTGCCAGTAGTATAGGGCAGGCCCGCTCCTACAATGAGCAGTTCTTC. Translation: CASSIGQARSYNEQFF. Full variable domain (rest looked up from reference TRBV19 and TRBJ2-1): DGGITQSPKYLFRKEGQNVTLSCEQNLNHDAMYWYRQDPGQGLRLIYYSQIVNDFQKGDIAEGYSVSREKKESFPLTVTSAQKNPTAFYLCASSIGQARSYNEQFFGPGTRLTVL.

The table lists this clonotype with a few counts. The CDR3: CASQEVGMNTEAFF. CDR3 DNA: TGTGCCAGCCAAGAGGTGGGGATGAACACTGAAGCTTTCTTT. V usage is TRBV6-1 and J usage is TRBJ1-1; D gene ambiguous. This CDR3 has 14 amino acids. From germline, CDR1 is MNHNS and CDR2 SASEGT. Trimming cost V 8 bases and J 0 bases, with 13 bases left between them.

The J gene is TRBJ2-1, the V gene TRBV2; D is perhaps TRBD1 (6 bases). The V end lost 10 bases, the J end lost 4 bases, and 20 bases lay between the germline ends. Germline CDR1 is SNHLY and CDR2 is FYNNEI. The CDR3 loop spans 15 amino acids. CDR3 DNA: TGTGCCACAGGGGAGAGGGGGTCAGAATACAATGAGCAGTTCTTC. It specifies CATGERGSEYNEQFF.

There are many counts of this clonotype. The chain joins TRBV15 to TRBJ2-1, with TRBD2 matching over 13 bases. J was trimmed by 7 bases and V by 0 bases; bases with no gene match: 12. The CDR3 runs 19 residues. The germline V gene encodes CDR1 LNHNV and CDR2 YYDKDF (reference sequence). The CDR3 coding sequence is TGTGCCACCAGCAGAGACGGGACTAGCGGGGCCGGCTGGAAGAATGAGCAGTTCTTC. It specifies CATSRDGTSGAGWKNEQFF.